This T cell receptor beta chain derives from a study of T cells in Graves' hyperthyroidism and ophthalmopathy. This clonotype came up a few times. CDR3 length equals 14 residues. J lost 6 bases, V lost 2 bases, and 5 bases had no gene match. There were TCR beta CDR3 regions amplified from RNA transcripts. First-round RT-PCR targeting the TCR CDR3 was performed with the HTBI primer set. TCRdb re-called the multiplex PCR reads with MiXCR, one entry per CDR3 protein. The table shows some 620,000 distinct CDR3 sequences, with about a sixth occurring only once. The TCR sequence derives from a young woman with Graves' hyperthyroidism. The material sequenced was blood. The chain joins TRBV5-7 to TRBJ1-2; TRBD1 matches at 9 bases. TRBV5-7 is identified as an open reading frame with a role that is uncertain. The CDR3 loop reads CASSFNRDRDGYTF. Written as DNA, the CDR3 is TGTGCCAGCAGCTTCAACCGGGACAGGGATGGCTACACCTTC.